This TCR beta chain originates from a study of tumor-infiltrating lymphocytes in primary liver carcinoma. With 400 to 550 ng total RNA as template and a constant-region primer, TCR beta cDNA was made. Generation of the TCR beta libraries relied on three nested multiplex PCR rounds using slightly modified ARM-PCR. TRBV1-TRBV30 forward and Cbeta reverse primers drove the first two roughly 10-cycle rounds. TCRdb reprocessed the multiplex PCR reads via MiXCR and lists one record per CDR3 protein. Here the sample spans a few hundred thousand distinct CDR3 sequences, more than 55% being singletons. Germline DNA was also extracted, and blood RNA derived from unsorted whole blood. V lost 3 bases to trimming and J lost 8 bases, with 14 bases between them. Germline CDR1 is SGDLS and CDR2 is YYNGEE. The CDR3 length is 13 residues.

Sequences were obtained from peripheral blood. This chain joins TRBV9 and TRBJ1-2, with D uncertain. The TCR originated in a woman younger than 45 with primary liver carcinoma and hepatitis B virus infection. DNA for the CDR3: TGTGCCAGCAGCGCCTTGAACGTGGAAGGCTACACCTTC. This encodes CASSALNVEGYTF. Full variable domain (missing parts from reference TRBV9 and TRBJ1-2): DSGVTQTPKHLITATGQRVTLRCSPRSGDLSVYWYQQSLDQGLQFLIQYYNGEERAKGNILERFSAQQFPDLHSELNLSSLELGDSALYFCASSALNVEGYTFGSGTRLTVV.